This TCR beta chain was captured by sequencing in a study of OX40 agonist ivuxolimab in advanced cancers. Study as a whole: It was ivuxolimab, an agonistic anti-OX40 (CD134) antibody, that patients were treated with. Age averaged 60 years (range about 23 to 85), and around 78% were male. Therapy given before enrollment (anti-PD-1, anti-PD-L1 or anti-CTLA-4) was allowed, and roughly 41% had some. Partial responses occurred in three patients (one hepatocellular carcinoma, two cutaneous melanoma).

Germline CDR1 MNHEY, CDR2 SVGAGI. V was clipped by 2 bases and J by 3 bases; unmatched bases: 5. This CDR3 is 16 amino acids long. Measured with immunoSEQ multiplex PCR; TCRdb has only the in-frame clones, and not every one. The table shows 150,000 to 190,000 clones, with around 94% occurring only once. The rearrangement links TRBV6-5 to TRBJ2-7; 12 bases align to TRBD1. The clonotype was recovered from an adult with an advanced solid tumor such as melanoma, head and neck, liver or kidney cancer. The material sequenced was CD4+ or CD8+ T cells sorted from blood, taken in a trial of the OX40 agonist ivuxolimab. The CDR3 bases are TGTGCCAGCAGTTACCCAAGGGACAGGGGGCACTACGAGCAGTACTTC. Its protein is CASSYPRDRGHYEQYF.